Following are 27 T cell receptor beta chains from one sample sequenced in a study of T cell responses to AZD1222 COVID-19 vaccine. Using immunoSEQ multiplex PCR, the repertoire was profiled, and TCRdb retains in-frame clones only, with some absent. The sample carries more than 150,000 clones, more than 85% recorded once. Sequenced here: peripheral blood, sampled after recovery from COVID-19. These TCRs come from an adult who had recovered from COVID-19.

The chain is built from TRBV27 and TRBJ2-1; D is undetermined. The CDR3 sequence is 16 residues long. Germline CDR1 reads MNHEY; CDR2 reads SMNVEV (reference sequence). V was cut by 8 bases and J by 4 bases, with 21 bases left in between. CDR3 DNA: TGTGCCAGCTCCCCCCAGGTTGTGCCGCCATACAATGAGCAGTTCTTC. Translating it yields CASSPQVVPPYNEQFF.

The gene calls are TRBV12-5 and TRBJ1-1, with D perhaps TRBD1 (5 bases). Germline V gene sequence: CDR1 LGHNT, CDR2 FRNRAP. The CDR3 runs 13 residues. V was trimmed by 4 bases and J by 3 bases, leaving 9 bases between them. The CDR3 sequence is CASGSRGDTEAFF. The CDR3 DNA follows: TGTGCTAGTGGTTCCCGGGGGGACACTGAAGCTTTCTTT.

The chain combines TRBV27 with TRBJ2-5; 10 nucleotides match TRBD1. The CDR3 covers 15 residues. V was pared by 0 bases and J by 5 bases, with 3 bases of the junction left unmatched. Looked up from germline, CDR1 is MNHEY and CDR2 is SMNVEV (reference sequence). The CDR3 reads CASSLSTGGGETQYF. CDR3 nucleotides: TGTGCCAGCAGTTTATCGACAGGGGGCGGGGAGACCCAGTACTTC.

The chain has TRBV12-3 or TRBV12-4 and TRBJ2-3, with a tentative D call TRBD2 (6 bases). CDR3 length: 13 residues. V dropped 6 bases and J dropped 4 bases, with 11 bases sitting between them. CDR3: CASRGTGADTQYF. CDR3 DNA sequence: TGTGCCAGCAGGGGCACGGGGGCAGATACGCAGTATTTT.

The chain joins TRBV7-2 to TRBJ1-2, with unresolved D. V lost 0 bases and J lost 0, with 17 bases in between. The CDR3 has 18 amino acids. Germline V gives CDR1 SGHTA, CDR2 FQGNSA. In DNA, the CDR3 is TGTGCCAGCAGCTTAGCGCCGGGCCGAGAGATAACTAACTATGGCTACACCTTC. It codes for CASSLAPGREITNYGYTF.

The chain combines TRBV9 with TRBJ2-5; 10 nucleotides align to TRBD1. The trim removed 3 bases at V and 4 bases at J, leaving 6 bases unmatched. This CDR3 region has 15 residues. Looked up from germline, CDR1 is SGDLS and CDR2 is YYNGEE. The CDR3 loop is CASSGGQGEVETQYF. In nucleotides, the CDR3 is TGTGCCAGCAGCGGTGGACAGGGGGAGGTAGAGACCCAGTACTTC. The complete variable domain, with remaining parts taken from reference TRBV9 and TRBJ2-5, reads DSGVTQTPKHLITATGQRVTLRCSPRSGDLSVYWYQQSLDQGLQFLIQYYNGEERAKGNILERFSAQQFPDLHSELNLSSLELGDSALYFCASSGGQGEVETQYFGPGTRLLVL.

The chain carries TRBV6-5 and TRBJ2-7; D may be TRBD1 (6 bases). V was pared by 5 bases and J by 2 bases, with 13 bases between. Germline assignment: CDR1 MNHEY and CDR2 SVGAGI. The CDR3 has 14 residues. The CDR3 sequence: CASSTGHGPYEQYF. In nucleotides, the CDR3 is TGTGCCAGCAGTACGGGACACGGCCCCTACGAGCAGTACTTC.

The V gene is TRBV18, the J gene TRBJ2-2; 10 bases align to TRBD1. CDR1 and CDR2 from the germline V gene are KGHSH and LQKENI. This CDR3 region has 15 residues. Trimming removed 4 bases from V and 4 bases from J; junction bases left unmatched: 3. Written as DNA, the CDR3 is TGTGCCAGCTCACTTCGGACAGGGGGCACCGGGGAGCTGTTTTTT. It encodes CASSLRTGGTGELFF.

The chain carries TRBV9 and TRBJ1-5; D not resolved. The germline V and J ends were trimmed by 5 bases and 0 bases, with 12 bases remaining between them. Germline CDR1 is SGDLS and CDR2 is YYNGEE. This CDR3 spans 15 amino acids. In DNA, the CDR3 is TGTGCCAGCAGTCGGAGGCCAGGTAGCAATCAGCCCCAGCATTTT. Translation gives CASSRRPGSNQPQHF.

For this clone: Germline is not matched at one junction end, which may reflect a read error. Other DNA sequences in this specimen translate into the identical CDR3. The CDR3, as DNA: TGTGCCAGCAGCTTCGAGGAAGAGACCCAGTACTTC. Its protein product is CASSFEEETQYF. The chain recombines TRBV5-1 with TRBJ2-5; D is uncertain. Germline loops: CDR1 SGHRS, CDR2 YFSETQ. CDR3 size: 12 residues.

The chain combines TRBV24-1 with TRBJ2-1, with D tentatively TRBD1 (6 bases). In germline, CDR1 is KGHDR, CDR2 SFDVKD. Trimming pared 1 base from V and 4 bases from J, leaving 10 bases between. This CDR3 spans 15 amino acids. The CDR3 bases are TGTGCCACCAGTGATTTCTCCGGGACATACAATGAGCAGTTCTTC. As protein: CATSDFSGTYNEQFF.

This sequence joins TRBV5-1 and TRBJ1-1; 9 bases line up with TRBD1. This CDR3 contains 17 residues. V dropped 2 bases and J dropped 0; count of bases not matched to a gene: 8. The germline gives CDR1 SGHRS, CDR2 YFSETQ. CDR3 nucleotides: TGCGCCAGCAGCTTCGGGACAGGGTCATATATGAACACTGAAGCTTTCTTT. This gives the protein CASSFGTGSYMNTEAFF.

The rearrangement joins TRBV5-4 to TRBJ2-2; 11 nucleotides line up with TRBD1. The germline V gene encodes CDR1 SGHNT and CDR2 YYREEE (reference sequence). V dropped 3 bases and J dropped 5; count of bases not matched to a gene: 18. The CDR3 totals 20 residues. CDR3 residues: CASSSKDRGRGSGRTGELFF. In DNA form, the CDR3 reads TGTGCCAGCAGCTCCAAGGACAGGGGGCGAGGTAGCGGGAGAACCGGGGAGCTGTTTTTT.

The gene calls are TRBV29-1 and TRBJ1-1; D ambiguous. Per germline, CDR1 SQVTM and CDR2 ANQGSEA. V was shortened by 4 bases and J by 3 bases, with 9 bases between the two germline ends. This CDR3 has 12 amino acids. CDR3 DNA sequence: TGCAGCGTTGCTCGGAGTGACACTGAAGCTTTCTTT. The encoded protein is CSVARSDTEAFF.

The chain is built from TRBV28 and TRBJ2-7; 10 bases are shared with TRBD1. The CDR3 length is 14 residues. The V segment lost 8 bases and the J segment 2 bases; nucleotides outside the gene matches: 6. CDR1 MDHEN and CDR2 SYDVKM come from the germline V gene. CDR3 in amino acids: CASETGTGAYEQYF. Written as DNA, the CDR3 is TGTGCCAGCGAAACCGGGACAGGGGCCTACGAGCAGTACTTC.

The V call is TRBV6-5, the J call TRBJ1-2; possibly TRBD1 for D (5 bases). V was pared by 4 bases and J by 1 base, with 7 bases between. The CDR3 covers 13 residues. CDR1 is MNHEY, CDR2 SVGAGI, per germline. CDR3 protein: CASSLTDNYGYTF. In nucleotides, the CDR3 is TGTGCCAGCAGTTTGACAGATAACTATGGCTACACCTTC.

This clone was seen more than once but under ten times. J is TRBJ1-1 and V is TRBV25-1, with D uncertain. Germline V lookup: CDR1 MGHDK, CDR2 SYGVNS. V was pared by 2 bases and J by 6 bases, with 7 bases between. The CDR3 spans 12 residues. The CDR3 coding sequence is TGTGCCAGCAGTGAAATGCTTTCTGAAGCTTTCTTT. This translates into CASSEMLSEAFF.

J is TRBJ2-7 and V is TRBV6-6; either TRBD1 or TRBD2 may fit D (5 bases each). V was trimmed by 5 bases and J by 4 bases, leaving 15 bases between them. The CDR3 length is 14 residues. The V gene's germline CDR1 is MNHNY and CDR2 SVGAGI (reference sequence). The CDR3 sequence: CASSPGPLPYEQYF. The DNA for the CDR3 is TGTGCCAGCAGTCCGGGACCTTTGCCGTACGAGCAGTACTTC.

The chain links TRBV2 to TRBJ1-1; TRBD1 aligns across 7 bases. The CDR3 is 14 amino acids. J lost 0 bases, V lost 4 bases, and 2 bases had no gene match. Germline V gene sequence: CDR1 SNHLY, CDR2 FYNNEI. CDR3 nucleotides: TGTGCCAGCAGTGCAGACAGGGTGAACACTGAAGCTTTCTTT. The encoded protein is CASSADRVNTEAFF.

The chain is built from TRBV5-1 and TRBJ2-7; 7 bases agree with TRBD2. The CDR3 extends over 16 amino acids. The ends lost 6 bases at V and 1 base at J; junction bases unmatched: 13. The germline V gene encodes CDR1 SGHRS and CDR2 YFSETQ. In nucleotides, the CDR3 is TGCGCCAGCACCCTGGAGGGAGGGTATGCTTCCTACGAGCAGTACTTC. Translating gives CASTLEGGYASYEQYF.

The gene calls are TRBV9 and TRBJ1-3; possible D gene TRBD1, 6 bases. The germline V and J ends were trimmed by 4 bases and 2 bases, with 16 bases remaining between them. Per germline, CDR1 SGDLS and CDR2 YYNGEE. This CDR3 spans 16 amino acids. DNA of the CDR3: TGTGCCAGCAGCCCCCATTTACGGGACACTGGAAACACCATATATTTT. Protein sequence: CASSPHLRDTGNTIYF.

The CDR3 sequence: CASSPRTPRDRTEAFF. The CDR3 region has the DNA TGTGCCAGTAGTCCCCGAACACCCCGGGACAGGACTGAAGCTTTCTTT. This chain uses TRBV19 with TRBJ1-1; 8 bases are shared with TRBD1. Trimming at V came to 5 bases and at J to 5 bases, leaving 13 bases not matched to a gene. The germline V gene encodes CDR1 LNHDA and CDR2 SQIVND (reference sequence). CDR3 length equals 16 residues.

This clone has only one observation. The rearrangement joins TRBV7-9 to TRBJ2-5; D is perhaps TRBD2 (6 bases). The CDR3 sequence is 14 residues long. Looked up from germline, CDR1 is SEHNR and CDR2 is FQNEAQ (reference sequence). The ends were cut back, 0 bases at V and 4 bases at J, with 9 bases in the middle. The CDR3 DNA reads TGTGCCAGCAGCTTAGCGCGGGGACCAGAGACCCAGTACTTC. It is translated as CASSLARGPETQYF.

This clone was observed once. This rearrangement joins TRBV13 to TRBJ2-7, with D possibly matching TRBD2 (6 bases). CDR1 PRHDT and CDR2 FYEKMQ come from the germline V gene (reference sequence). There are 12 residues in the CDR3. Trimming pared 3 bases from V and 4 bases from J, leaving 7 bases between. CDR3 DNA sequence: TGTGCCAGCAGCTTCGGGGGTTACGAGCAGTACTTC. Translated: CASSFGGYEQYF.

CDR3 in DNA: TGTGCCAGCAGCCGACCTGAGGACTATGGCTACACCTTC. This translates into CASSRPEDYGYTF. The chain couples TRBV6-6 to TRBJ1-2; no clear D. The CDR3 loop spans 13 amino acids. CDR1 MNHNY and CDR2 SVGAGI come from the germline V gene (reference sequence). V lost 6 bases and J lost 3, with 11 bases in between.

This rearrangement joins TRBV3-1 (or the pseudogene TRBV3-2) to TRBJ1-1, with D perhaps matching TRBD1 (5 bases). Trimming cost V 4 bases and J 1 base, with 13 bases left between them. Per the germline V gene, CDR1 is LGHDT and CDR2 is YNNKEL (reference sequence). The CDR3 contains 15 residues. CDR3 DNA: TGTGCCAGCAGCCGAGGGGACGATCCGAACACTGAAGCTTTCTTT. Residues: CASSRGDDPNTEAFF.

This chain links TRBV5-1 with TRBJ1-1, with D hard to call. Per germline, CDR1 SGHRS and CDR2 YFSETQ. The ends were cut back, 4 bases at V and 3 bases at J, with 10 bases in the middle. The CDR3 length is 13 residues. The CDR3 reads CASSPDPDTEAFF. As DNA, the CDR3 is TGCGCCAGCAGCCCCGACCCGGACACTGAAGCTTTCTTT.